The sequence of this T cell receptor (beta chain) was determined in a study of CD8 T cells in ankylosing spondylitis. A remark on this clonotype: The antigen is unknown.

TCRdb ran MiXCR on the 5' RACE reads and lists one entry per CDR3 protein. Among approximately 140,000 distinct CDR3 sequences listed, about 8% were seen once. Study findings and constraints: Clones linked to disease were reported to show significant enrichment in matched ankylosing spondylitis synovial fluid.

The clonotype comes from a male donor with ankylosing spondylitis. Sequencing input: synovial fluid, either unsorted or a sorted T cell fraction (not recorded which).

Written as DNA, the CDR3 is TGTGCCAGCAGCCTCTTCTTCATGTCAGAGACCCAGTACTTC. Its protein is CASSLFFMSETQYF. The chain links TRBV27 to TRBJ2-5; D gene ambiguous. Germline-derived CDR1 and CDR2 are MNHEY and SMNVEV (reference sequence). The CDR3 length is 14 residues. V was clipped by 6 bases and J by 4 bases, with 15 bases between them.